The 15 T cell receptor beta chains given below trace back to one sample, sequenced in a study of cytomegalovirus exposure and HLA in healthy donors. Some clones are missing from TCRdb's copy, which holds only in-frame ones; the method was immunoSEQ multiplex PCR. The sample lists approximately 110,000 clones; around nine tenths were seen once. The sequenced sample was PBMCs. The receptor source for this set is a woman between 18 and 29 years old in good health and CMV-seronegative.

The table lists this clone with a few counts. V usage is TRBV12-5 and J usage is TRBJ2-1; 7 bases align to TRBD2. The CDR3 consists of 14 residues. The V gene end was trimmed by 3 bases and the J gene end by 5 bases; junction bases not matched to a gene: 4. CDR1 is LGHNT and CDR2 is FRNRAP in the germline V gene. The CDR3 protein is CASGLAGPDNEQFF. The DNA for the CDR3 is TGTGCTAGTGGTTTAGCGGGGCCCGACAATGAGCAGTTCTTC.

The chain couples TRBV14 to TRBJ2-1; perhaps TRBD2 as D (6 bases). Germline loops: CDR1 SGHDN, CDR2 FVKESK. V shed 2 bases and J shed 2 bases, with 10 bases lying between them. This CDR3 is built from 15 residues. The CDR3 loop is CASSQFGGTYNEQFF. CDR3 DNA: TGTGCCAGCAGCCAATTTGGCGGGACCTACAATGAGCAGTTCTTC.

The V and J genes are TRBV27 and TRBJ2-1, with 7 bases identical to TRBD2. The junction had 2 bases not matched to a gene; V was cut back by 9 bases and J by 0 bases. This CDR3 region has 13 residues. Per germline, CDR1 MNHEY and CDR2 SMNVEV (reference sequence). DNA of the CDR3: TGTGCCAGTAAGCGGGACTCCTACAATGAGCAGTTCTTC. Translated, it gives CASKRDSYNEQFF.

The V call is TRBV9, the J call TRBJ2-2; D uncertain. There are 15 residues in the CDR3. CDR1 and CDR2 (germline): SGDLS, YYNGEE. V lost 0 bases to trimming and J lost 8 bases, with 14 bases between them. DNA of the CDR3: TGTGCCAGCAGCGTAGGTAGAGGTCCTTATGGGGAGCTGTTTTTT. Encoded protein: CASSVGRGPYGELFF.

This clone was picked up one time. At the DNA level, this CDR3 is encoded by other sequences in the same sample as well. This chain uses TRBV30 with TRBJ1-2, with TRBD1 as a possible D gene (5 bases). Trimming left V 0 bases short and J 6 bases short, with 11 bases between. This CDR3 comprises 13 residues. CDR1 is GTSNPN and CDR2 is SVGIG in the germline V gene (reference sequence). The CDR3 DNA sequence: TGTGCCTGGAGTGTAGGGGTATGGAATGGCTACACCTTC. This encodes CAWSVGVWNGYTF.

The chain employs TRBV9 and TRBJ2-3, with 10 bases identical to TRBD2. The J segment lost 2 bases and the V segment lost 0 bases, leaving 3 bases of the junction unmatched. The CDR3 is 16 residues long. Germline CDR1 is SGDLS and CDR2 is YYNGEE. The CDR3 DNA reads as TGTGCCAGCAGCGTAGGGACTAGCGGCAACACAGATACGCAGTATTTT. Its translation: CASSVGTSGNTDTQYF.

There are a few counts of this clone. The chain is built from TRBV7-6 and TRBJ1-6; D is perhaps TRBD1 (6 bases). The CDR3 loop spans 14 amino acids. CDR1 SGHVS and CDR2 FNYEAQ come from the germline V gene. V dropped 3 bases and J dropped 7 bases, with 10 bases sitting between them. CDR3 DNA: TGTGCCAGCAGCTTCGGACAGAGAAATTCACCCCTCCACTTT. This sequence encodes CASSFGQRNSPLHF.

This CDR3 reads CASSMVGSQGTQYF. The CDR3 nucleotides are TGTGCCAGTAGTATGGTGGGGTCCCAGGGGACCCAGTACTTC. This chain joins TRBV19 and TRBJ2-5; D is possibly TRBD1 (5 bases). The germline V and J ends were trimmed by 3 bases and 7 bases, with 15 bases remaining between them. The germline gives CDR1 LNHDA, CDR2 SQIVND (reference sequence). CDR3 length: 14 residues.

The V call is TRBV28, the J call TRBJ2-7; D is uncertain. Per germline, CDR1 MDHEN and CDR2 SYDVKM. CDR3 length equals 11 residues. V was clipped by 6 bases and J by 4 bases, with 7 bases between them. CDR3 region: CASRSIYEQYF. The CDR3 nucleotides read TGTGCCAGCAGATCTATTTACGAGCAGTACTTC.

The CDR3: CASSQTSLNTIYF. The CDR3, as DNA: TGTGCCAGCAGCCAGACATCGTTAAACACCATATATTTT. This rearrangement joins TRBV11-3 to TRBJ1-3, with D unclear. V was cut by 5 bases and J by 6 bases, with 11 bases left in between. CDR1 and CDR2 (germline): SGHNT, YENEEA. The CDR3 sequence is 13 residues long. The full variable domain, rest sourced from reference TRBV11-3 and TRBJ1-3, is EAGVVQSPRYKIIEKKQPVAFWCNPISGHNTLYWYLQNLGQGPELLIRYENEEAVDDSQLPKDRFSAERLKGVDSTLKIQPAELGDSAVYLCASSQTSLNTIYFGEGSWLTVV.

V usage is TRBV25-1 and J usage is TRBJ2-7, with TRBD1 as a possible D gene (6 bases). The CDR3 is 16 residues long. V was clipped by 7 bases and J by 2 bases, with 21 bases between them. Germline CDR1 MGHDK, CDR2 SYGVNS. As DNA, the CDR3 is TGTGCCAGCACCCCCACGGACAGTGGATTTCCCTACGAGCAGTACTTC. It translates to CASTPTDSGFPYEQYF.

The chain carries TRBV5-4 and TRBJ2-3; the match to TRBD1 covers 8 bases. V was pared by 4 bases and J by 6 bases, with 7 bases of the junction left unmatched. Germline loops: CDR1 SGHNT, CDR2 YYREEE (reference sequence). The CDR3 sequence is 14 residues long. As DNA, the CDR3 is TGTGCCAGCAGCATTGGACAGGGCCAGGATACGCAGTATTTT. Its protein is CASSIGQGQDTQYF.

This clone was seen only a few times. The chain employs TRBV7-2 and TRBJ2-7; TRBD2 matches 12 bases. CDR1 is SGHTA, CDR2 FQGNSA, per germline. With 5 bases clipped from V and 2 bases from J, the junction kept 4 bases outside the gene matches. There are 15 residues in the CDR3. CDR3 region: CASSPLAGGPYEQYF. In DNA, the CDR3 is TGTGCCAGCAGCCCTCTAGCGGGGGGGCCCTACGAGCAGTACTTC.

The V call is TRBV5-6, the J call TRBJ1-6; D remains ambiguous. The germline V and J ends were trimmed by 0 bases and 9 bases, with 7 bases remaining between them. Germline CDR1 is SGHDT and CDR2 is YYEEEE. CDR3 size: 13 residues. CDR3 amino acids: CASSLGGPSPLHF. In DNA form, the CDR3 reads TGTGCCAGCAGCTTGGGAGGGCCTTCACCCCTCCACTTT.

The chain combines TRBV29-1 with TRBJ2-2, with D possibly being TRBD1 (6 bases). The CDR3 runs 15 residues. Trimming cost V 5 bases and J 1 base, with 14 bases left between them. Germline V CDR1 and CDR2: SQVTM, ANQGSEA. The DNA for the CDR3 is TGCAGCGTTAGCAGACAGGTCGAGAACACCGGGGAGCTGTTTTTT. This translates into CSVSRQVENTGELFF.